Below are 6 T cell receptor beta chains sequenced from a single sample in a study of blood T cell repertoires in COVID-19 (dated by TCRdb to the early 2020s). Library method: the immunoSEQ multiplex PCR assay. As stored in TCRdb, this immuneACCESS dataset retains in-frame rearrangements with V and J assigned. A fraction of the clones does not appear; measured against another copy, unresolved V genes explain less than half of the discrepancy, and the remainder lacks a known reason. The sample table records just under 55,000 clones; roughly nine tenths of these occur just once. 3.5% to 5% of the sample is held by the ten biggest clonotypes. Sequences were obtained from peripheral blood. These receptor sequences come from a man aged 50 to 59 with acute or convalescent COVID-19.

The rearrangement joins TRBV5-1 to TRBJ2-4, with TRBD1 matching 8 bases. V lost 2 bases and J lost 0; bases outside the gene matches: 10. Germline assignment: CDR1 SGHRS and CDR2 YFSETQ. This CDR3 region has 18 residues. CDR3 sequence: CASSFGQGRMLAKNIQYF. The CDR3 DNA follows: TGCGCCAGCAGCTTTGGACAGGGCCGGATGCTAGCCAAAAACATTCAGTACTTC.

The rearrangement uses TRBV24-1 and TRBJ1-4, with 7 bases fitting TRBD1. CDR3 length: 16 amino acids. V dropped 3 bases and J dropped 0; count of bases not matched to a gene: 3. Germline V gene lookup returns CDR1 KGHDR and CDR2 SFDVKD. This CDR3 reads CATSDRDSATNEKLFF. CDR3 nucleotides: TGTGCCACCAGTGATCGGGACAGCGCAACTAATGAAAAACTGTTTTTT.

The CDR3 loop is CASSFLSRYQETQYF. The CDR3 DNA reads TGTGCCAGCAGCTTTTTATCGAGGTACCAAGAGACCCAGTACTTC. The chain employs TRBV7-2 and TRBJ2-5; D is uncertain. V was shortened by 3 bases and J by 0 bases, with 11 bases between the two germline ends. CDR1 and CDR2 (germline): SGHTA, FQGNSA. The CDR3 contains 15 residues.

Here the CDR3 DNA reads TGTGCCAGCAGCGTAGCGGGACTAGATACGCAGTATTTT. It yields the protein CASSVAGLDTQYF. J is TRBJ2-3 and V is TRBV9; D is perhaps TRBD2 (6 bases). This CDR3 is built from 13 residues. Germline loops: CDR1 SGDLS, CDR2 YYNGEE. Trimming stripped 0 bases from V and 5 bases from J, with 7 bases between.

V gene TRBV5-4 combines with J gene TRBJ1-2, with a tentative D call TRBD1 (5 bases). Trimming removed 7 bases at V and 2 bases at J, with 18 bases between. The length of the CDR3 is 15 residues. Germline lookup yields CDR1 SGHNT and CDR2 YYREEE (reference sequence). The CDR3 DNA follows: TGTGCCAGCGGTCCCCGCGGGACGGCCAACTATGGCTACACCTTC. Amino acid sequence: CASGPRGTANYGYTF.

The chain couples TRBV10-2 to TRBJ1-6; 7 nucleotides agree with TRBD1. The CDR3 totals 15 residues. The germline V gene has CDR1 WSHSY and CDR2 SAAADI. Losses at the gene ends were 5 bases for V and 7 bases for J; bases not matched to a gene: 8. The CDR3 is CASSKPGQFNSPLHF. The DNA for the CDR3 is TGCGCCAGCAGTAAACCGGGACAGTTCAATTCACCCCTCCACTTT.